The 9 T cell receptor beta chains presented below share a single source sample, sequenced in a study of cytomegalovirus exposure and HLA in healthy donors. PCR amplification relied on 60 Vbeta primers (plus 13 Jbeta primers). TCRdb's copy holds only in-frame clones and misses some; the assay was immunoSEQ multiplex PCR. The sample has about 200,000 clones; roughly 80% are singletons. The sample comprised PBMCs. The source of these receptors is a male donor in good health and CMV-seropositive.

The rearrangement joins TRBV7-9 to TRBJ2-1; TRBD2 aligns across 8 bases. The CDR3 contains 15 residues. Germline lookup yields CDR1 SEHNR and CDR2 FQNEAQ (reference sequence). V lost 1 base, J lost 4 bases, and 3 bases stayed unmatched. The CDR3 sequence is CASSLEIAGYNEQFF. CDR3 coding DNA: TGTGCCAGCAGCTTAGAGATAGCGGGATACAATGAGCAGTTCTTC.

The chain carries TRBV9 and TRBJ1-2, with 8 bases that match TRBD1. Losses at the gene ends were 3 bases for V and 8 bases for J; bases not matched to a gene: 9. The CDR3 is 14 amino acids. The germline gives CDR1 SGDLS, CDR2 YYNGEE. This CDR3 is CASSGGQAFRGYTF. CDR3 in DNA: TGTGCCAGCAGCGGGGGACAGGCCTTCCGGGGCTACACCTTC. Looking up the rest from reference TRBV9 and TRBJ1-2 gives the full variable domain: DSGVTQTPKHLITATGQRVTLRCSPRSGDLSVYWYQQSLDQGLQFLIQYYNGEERAKGNILERFSAQQFPDLHSELNLSSLELGDSALYFCASSGGQAFRGYTFGSGTRLTVV.

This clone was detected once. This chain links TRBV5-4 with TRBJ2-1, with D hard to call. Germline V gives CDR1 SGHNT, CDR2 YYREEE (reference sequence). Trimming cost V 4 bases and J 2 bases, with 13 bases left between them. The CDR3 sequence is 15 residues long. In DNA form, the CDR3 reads TGTGCCAGCAGCCATAGGCAGGCGCCCTACAATGAGCAGTTCTTC. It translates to CASSHRQAPYNEQFF. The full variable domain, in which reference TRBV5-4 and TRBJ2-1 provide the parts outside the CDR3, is ETGVTQSPTHLIKTRGQQVTLRCSSQSGHNTVSWYQQALGQGPQFIFQYYREEENGRGNFPPRFSGLQFPNYSSELNVNALELDDSALYLCASSHRQAPYNEQFFGPGTRLTVL.

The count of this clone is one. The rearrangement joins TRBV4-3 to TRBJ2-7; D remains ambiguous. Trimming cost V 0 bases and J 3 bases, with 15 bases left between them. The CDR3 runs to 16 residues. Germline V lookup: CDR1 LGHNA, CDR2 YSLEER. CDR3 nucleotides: TGCGCCAGCAGCCAAGATCACCCGAAGCCAGGCTACGAGCAGTACTTC. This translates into CASSQDHPKPGYEQYF.

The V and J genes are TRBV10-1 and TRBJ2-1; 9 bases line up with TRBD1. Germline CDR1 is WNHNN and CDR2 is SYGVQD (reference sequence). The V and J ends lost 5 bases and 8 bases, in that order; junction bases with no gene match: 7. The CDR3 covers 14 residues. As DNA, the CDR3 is TGCGCCAGCAGTCGGACAGGGGCTATCGATGAGCAGTTCTTC. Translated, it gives CASSRTGAIDEQFF.

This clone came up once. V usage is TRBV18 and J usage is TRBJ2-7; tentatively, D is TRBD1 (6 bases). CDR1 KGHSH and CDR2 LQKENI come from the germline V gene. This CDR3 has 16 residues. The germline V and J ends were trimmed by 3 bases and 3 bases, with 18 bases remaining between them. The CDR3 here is CASSPPQGRNLYEQYF. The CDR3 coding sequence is TGTGCCAGCTCACCCCCGCAGGGGCGAAATCTCTACGAGCAGTACTTC.

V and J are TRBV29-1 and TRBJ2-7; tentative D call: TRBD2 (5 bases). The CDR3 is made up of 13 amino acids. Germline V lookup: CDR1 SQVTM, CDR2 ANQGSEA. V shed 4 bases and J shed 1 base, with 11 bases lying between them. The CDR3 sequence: CSVGYSGSYEQYF. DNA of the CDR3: TGCAGCGTTGGTTATTCGGGGTCCTACGAGCAGTACTTC.

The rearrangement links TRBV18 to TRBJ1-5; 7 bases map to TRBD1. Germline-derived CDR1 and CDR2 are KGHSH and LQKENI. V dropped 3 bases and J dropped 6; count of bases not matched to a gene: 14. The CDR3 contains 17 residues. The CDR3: CASSPPTGAGGGQPQHF. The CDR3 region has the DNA TGTGCCAGCTCACCCCCCACAGGGGCCGGAGGAGGTCAGCCCCAGCATTTT.

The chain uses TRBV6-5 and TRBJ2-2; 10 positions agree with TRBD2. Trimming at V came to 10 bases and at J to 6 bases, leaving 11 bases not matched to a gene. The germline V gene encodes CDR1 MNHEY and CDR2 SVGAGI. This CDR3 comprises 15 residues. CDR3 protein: CATLSGGARAGELFF. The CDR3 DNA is TGTGCCACCTTGAGCGGGGGGGCGCGAGCCGGGGAGCTGTTTTTT.